This T cell receptor (beta chain) appears in the sequencing data of a study of T cell clones after liver transplantation (dated by TCRdb to the late 2010s). Regarding the study in general: ITN030ST, the source of the samples, was a randomized trial that attempted immunosuppression withdrawal within 2 years of liver transplantation. Of the 8 liver transplant recipients making up the studied cohort, 3 were classified as tolerant and 5 as non-tolerant. Third party-reactive TCRbeta sequences were also identified from pre-transplant MLRs to serve as an antigen-independent comparator for donor-reactive sequences. Tolerance was defined as complete withdrawal of immunosuppression for at least one year without a rise in liver enzymes beyond twice the upper limit of normal. The subjects received no induction therapy and were kept on standard immunosuppression until randomization at 12-24 months post-transplant. After a pre-transplant mixed lymphocyte reaction, TCRbeta sequencing was used to pinpoint donor-reactive T cell clones, which were subsequently tracked in post-transplant blood. Blood samples were collected pre-transplant, pre-randomization before withdrawal, and post-randomization after either full withdrawal or failed withdrawal. Three of the eight recipients were HCV-positive; the others were transplanted for non-autoimmune, non-viral indications.

Points the paper makes about the study in general: Conclusions were preliminary, limited by small, heterogeneous patient numbers and non-standardized post-transplant time points. Because no allograft tissue specimens were available, donor-reactive T cells may have migrated into the graft instead of being deleted. A greater decline was seen for donor-reactive sequences than for third party-reactive sequences, suggesting partial antigen-specific deletion unrelated to withdrawal success. In a couple of subjects, low numbers of available donor cells limited the measurable donor-reactive repertoire. After accounting for repertoire turnover, donor-reactive detection was significantly reduced in 7 of 8 subjects for CD4 and 8 of 8 for CD8. Circulating donor-reactive CD4 TCRbeta sequences fell significantly post-transplant in most of the 8 subjects, irrespective of tolerance or HCV status.

CDR1 and CDR2 were assigned from the germline V gene as SNHLY and FYNNEI. V is shortened by 3 bases, J by 0 bases, and the region joining them spans 12 bases. Including the terminal cysteine and phenylalanine, the CDR3 comprises 16 residues. Only the CDR3 DNA is retained, 48 bases long and in frame from the first base. High-throughput TCRbeta CDR3 sequencing of frozen genomic DNA was performed by immunoSEQ, with PCR amplification, mapping, bias correction and internal controls included. For the original study's pipeline: Productive rearrangements were kept, and unique TCRbeta sequences were defined by CDR3 nucleotide sequence plus V and J gene. For classification of a sequence as donor-reactive, at least 5-fold expansion in CFSE-low cells relative to unstimulated pre-transplant cells and a frequency of at least 0.01% were required. Minimum frequency thresholds were set for each subject on the basis of the unstimulated sample with the lowest template count, so that a detection power of at least 90% was ensured. Jensen-Shannon divergence between the top 1000 TCRbeta sequences post- versus pre-transplant served as the measure of repertoire turnover. Two-sided Fisher's exact tests were used to test for changes in how often donor-reactive sequences were detected. TCRdb carries this immuneACCESS record with in-frame sequences only. Its versions omit some clonotypes, under half of them owing to an unresolved V gene in the studies checked, with the rest unexplained. V and J calls and clone size follow that table, whereas D and trimming were derived from the DNA. The sample table lists 50,000 to 70,000 clones, around two thirds of them with a count of one. The ten largest clones represent around 2.8% of the sample.

Unstimulated PBMCs, after thawing, were stained for CD3, CD4 and CD8 and then FACS-sorted into CD3+CD4+ and CD3+CD8+ populations. Randomization to immunosuppression withdrawal applied to every one of the 8 studied subjects. The Qiagen DNeasy Blood and Tissue Kit was used for genomic DNA isolation. Concerning this clone: Its antigen remains unidentified. Nothing much larger sits one base from this clone, and base qualities are not available.

The specimen was CD4+ T cells from blood, collected at the 15-month timepoint. The sequence was obtained from a human patient who received a liver transplant. After transplantation, some T cells may belong to the graft donor instead of the recipient. In this chain, TRBV2 is recombined with TRBJ1-5, with a tentative D gene TRBD1 over 5 matching bases. The CDR3 corresponds to CASSEVQGHSNQPQHF. The DNA reads as follows: TGTGCCAGCAGTGAGGTTCAGGGCCATAGCAATCAGCCCCAGCATTTT.